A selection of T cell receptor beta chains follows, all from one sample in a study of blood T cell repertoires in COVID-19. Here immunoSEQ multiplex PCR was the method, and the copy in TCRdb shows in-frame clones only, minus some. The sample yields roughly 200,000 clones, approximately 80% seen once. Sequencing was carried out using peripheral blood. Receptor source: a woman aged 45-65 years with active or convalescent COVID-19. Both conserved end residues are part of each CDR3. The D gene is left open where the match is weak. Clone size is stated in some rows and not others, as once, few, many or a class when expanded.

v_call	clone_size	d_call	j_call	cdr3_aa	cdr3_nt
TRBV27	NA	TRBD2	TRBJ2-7	CASSPLAGGFYEQYF	TGTGCCAGCAGCCCACTAGCGGGGGGATTCTACGAGCAGTACTTC
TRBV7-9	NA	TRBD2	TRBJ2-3	CASRPTSGGPSDTQYF	TGTGCCAGCAGGCCGACTAGCGGGGGGCCCTCAGATACGCAGTATTTT
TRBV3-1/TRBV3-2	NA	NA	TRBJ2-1	CASSQGSAPYNEQFF	TGTGCCAGCAGCCAAGGTAGCGCACCCTACAATGAGCAGTTCTTC
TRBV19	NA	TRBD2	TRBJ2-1	CASSPPGTAGGMNEQFF	TGTGCCAGTAGTCCCCCTGGGACCGCGGGAGGTATGAATGAGCAGTTCTTC
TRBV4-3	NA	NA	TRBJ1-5	CASSQDTGEGNQPQHF	TGCGCCAGCAGCCAAGATACGGGGGAGGGCAATCAGCCCCAGCATTTT
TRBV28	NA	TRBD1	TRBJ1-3	CASSGDRGLGNTIYF	TGTGCCAGCAGTGGCGACAGGGGGCTTGGAAACACCATATATTTT
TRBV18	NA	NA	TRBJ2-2	CASSLEKNTGELFF	TGTGCCAGCTCGCTGGAGAAGAACACCGGGGAGCTGTTTTTT
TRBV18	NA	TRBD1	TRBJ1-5	CASSPRTGSNQPQHF	TGTGCCAGCTCACCGAGGACAGGAAGCAATCAGCCCCAGCATTTT
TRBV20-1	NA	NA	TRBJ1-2	CSASDGRRPHGYTF	TGCAGTGCTAGTGATGGCCGCCGCCCGCATGGCTACACCTTC
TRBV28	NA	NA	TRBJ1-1	CASSTGSWAEAFF	TGTGCCAGCAGTACCGGGTCCTGGGCTGAAGCTTTCTTT
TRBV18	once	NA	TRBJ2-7	CASSRQAPYEQYF	TGTGCCAGCTCTCGACAGGCTCCTTACGAGCAGTACTTC
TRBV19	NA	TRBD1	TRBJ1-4	CASSIGDRGTGEKLFF	TGTGCCAGTAGTATCGGCGACAGGGGGACAGGTGAAAAACTGTTTTTT
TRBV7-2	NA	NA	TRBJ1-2	CASSTAGGGNYGYTF	TGTGCCAGCAGCACCGCGGGGGGCGGCAACTATGGCTACACCTTC
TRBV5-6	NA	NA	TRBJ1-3	CASSLGGLGGNTIYF	TGTGCCAGCAGCTTGGGGGGGCTCGGCGGAAACACCATATATTTT
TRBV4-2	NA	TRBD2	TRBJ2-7	CASTGGVAGVSDEQYF	TGTGCCAGCACCGGGGGGGTAGCGGGAGTAAGTGACGAGCAGTACTTC
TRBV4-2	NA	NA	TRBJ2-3	CASSQDGLATSTDTQYF	TGTGCCAGCAGCCAAGATGGCCTAGCGACTAGCACAGATACGCAGTATTTT